Presented here are 25 T cell receptor beta chains from one specimen sequenced in a study of spatial heterogeneity in lung cancer. Time point reported: sample taken at primary tumor resection. TCRdb re-analysed the 5' RACE reads in MiXCR, keeping a single row per CDR3 protein. Of under 8,500 distinct CDR3 sequences in the sample, 9% to 10% are singletons; the top ten hold 9% to 15%. Study results and limitations: Tumor mutation counts were tracked by expanded intratumoral alpha and beta TCR counts.

Antigen specificity for these receptors is unknown. The specimen was lung tumor tissue, collected at surgery. Receptor source: a male donor with early-stage non-small cell lung cancer.

This clonotype showed up many times. The gene calls are TRBV20-1 and TRBJ2-1; no definite D call. This CDR3 comprises 14 residues. V lost 0 bases and J 7 bases, leaving 13 bases between the germline ends. Germline V gene lookup returns CDR1 DFQATT and CDR2 SNEGSKA (reference sequence). This CDR3 reads CSARDPDHSNEQFF. The CDR3 nucleotides read TGCAGTGCTAGAGATCCGGACCACAGTAATGAGCAGTTCTTC.

The DNA for the CDR3 is TGTGCCAGCAGCACGGGATCCCGAGGAAACACCATATATTTT. Its protein product is CASSTGSRGNTIYF. The chain recombines TRBV12-3 or TRBV12-4 with TRBJ1-3; D remains ambiguous. The CDR3 consists of 14 residues. Trimming left V 6 bases short and J 4 bases short, with 13 bases between.

This clonotype was seen a handful of times. The rearrangement links TRBV30 to TRBJ1-6; no firm D call. The ends were cut back, 5 bases at V and 7 bases at J, with 9 bases in the middle. The CDR3 spans 12 residues. The germline gives CDR1 GTSNPN, CDR2 SVGIG (reference sequence). The CDR3 bases are TGTGCCTGGGTTGACGGGAATTCACCCCTCCACTTT. It yields the protein CAWVDGNSPLHF.

This clonotype was detected many times. The chain carries TRBV11-2 and TRBJ2-3, with unresolved D. Trimming took off 1 base at V and 4 bases at J, with 6 bases between the two ends. CDR1 is SGHAT, CDR2 FQNNGV, per germline. This CDR3 spans 13 amino acids. The CDR3 sequence is CASSLVWADTQYF. DNA of the CDR3: TGTGCCAGCAGCTTAGTGTGGGCAGATACGCAGTATTTT.

This clonotype qualifies as medium-sized (0.01 to 0.1%). The chain uses TRBV20-1 and TRBJ1-2, with D possibly matching TRBD1 (5 bases). The CDR3 length is 11 residues. Germline V gene data show CDR1 as DFQATT and CDR2 as SNEGSKA (reference sequence). Trimming took off 1 base at V and 7 bases at J, with 7 bases between the two ends. The CDR3 spells CSARVGVGYTF. CDR3 DNA sequence: TGCAGTGCTAGAGTAGGGGTTGGCTACACCTTC.

In this sample, this clonotype is medium-sized (0.01 to 0.1%). The chain recombines TRBV3-1 with TRBJ2-1; D ambiguous. The ends were cut back, 4 bases at V and 4 bases at J, with 2 bases in the middle. The V gene's germline CDR1 is LGHDT and CDR2 YNNKEL (reference sequence). The CDR3 has 11 residues. In DNA, the CDR3 is TGTGCCAGCAGCCTTTACAATGAGCAGTTCTTC. Protein sequence: CASSLYNEQFF.

This clonotype was recorded only once. The chain couples TRBV4-1 to TRBJ2-2; no clear D gene. CDR3 length equals 13 residues. Germline lookup yields CDR1 MGHRA and CDR2 YSYEKL. V was shortened by 5 bases and J by 5 bases, with 9 bases between the two germline ends. The CDR3 DNA is TGCGCCAGCAGCTATAGTGGGACCGGGGAGCTGTTTTTT. Translation gives CASSYSGTGELFF.

This clonotype was counted many times. The rearrangement joins TRBV28 to TRBJ2-2; D is ambiguous. Germline V CDR1 and CDR2: MDHEN, SYDVKM. The CDR3 is 15 amino acids. V shed 6 bases and J shed 4 bases, with 15 bases lying between them. The CDR3 DNA reads TGTGCCAGCAGGGGCCCCGGGTCGACCACCGGGGAGCTGTTTTTT. This encodes CASRGPGSTTGELFF.

This clonotype has more than one count but fewer than ten. The genes are TRBV19 and TRBJ1-2; D perhaps matches TRBD1 (5 bases). Between the trimmed V and J ends, which lost 7 bases and 2 bases, there was a span of 14 bases. CDR3 length equals 14 residues. Germline loops: CDR1 LNHDA, CDR2 SQIVND (reference sequence). CDR3 nucleotides: TGTGCCAGTAACCCCAGGGACGCCAACTATGGCTACACCTTC. Its translation is CASNPRDANYGYTF.

By sample fraction, this clonotype is medium-sized (0.01 to 0.1%). The rearrangement uses TRBV20-1 and TRBJ2-7; 10 bases match TRBD2. CDR1 and CDR2 (germline): DFQATT, SNEGSKA (reference sequence). V trimming: 4 bases; J trimming: 3 bases; junction bases outside the gene matches: 0. The CDR3 has 12 amino acids. CDR3 in amino acids: CSATSGSYEQYF. The DNA for the CDR3 is TGCAGTGCTACTAGCGGGAGCTACGAGCAGTACTTC.

The chain couples TRBV10-1 to TRBJ2-7; TRBD1 or TRBD2 may be the D gene (5 bases each). CDR1 and CDR2 (germline): WNHNN, SYGVQD (reference sequence). Trimming left V 5 bases short and J 4 bases short, with 15 bases between. The CDR3 has 14 residues. The CDR3 region has the DNA TGCGCCAGCAGTTTGGGGGTCGGACCGTACGAGCAGTACTTC. Translation: CASSLGVGPYEQYF.

This clonotype was seen ten or more times. The V gene is TRBV12-3 or TRBV12-4, the J gene TRBJ2-3; D is ambiguous. Trimming stripped 0 bases from V and 0 bases from J, with 4 bases between. The CDR3 covers 14 residues. CDR3 residues: CASSLAHSTDTQYF. Written as DNA, the CDR3 is TGTGCCAGCAGTTTAGCCCACAGCACAGATACGCAGTATTTT.

This clonotype was recorded at least ten times. This chain uses TRBV3-1 with TRBJ1-6; D is uncertain. This CDR3 spans 15 amino acids. CDR1 is LGHDT, CDR2 YNNKEL, per germline (reference sequence). V was cut by 2 bases and J by 8 bases, with 13 bases left in between. CDR3 residues: CASSQSDGRDSPLHF. The DNA of the CDR3 is TGTGCCAGCAGCCAATCGGACGGCCGAGATTCACCCCTCCACTTT. Complete variable domain (other parts from reference TRBV3-1 and TRBJ1-6): DTAVSQTPKYLVTQMGNDKSIKCEQNLGHDTMYWYKQDSKKFLKIMFSYNNKELIINETVPNRFSPKSPDKAHLNLHINSLELGDSAVYFCASSQSDGRDSPLHFGNGTRLTVT.

In this sample, this clonotype turned up many times. The J gene is TRBJ2-5, the V gene TRBV20-1; possible D gene TRBD1, 6 bases. Germline V lookup: CDR1 DFQATT, CDR2 SNEGSKA (reference sequence). The CDR3 is made up of 13 amino acids. Trimming removed 4 bases from V and 4 bases from J, with 13 bases in between. The CDR3 sequence: CSAMGAGIETQYF. The CDR3 bases are TGCAGTGCTATGGGGGCAGGAATAGAGACCCAGTACTTC.

This clonotype has ten or more counts. V gene TRBV5-1 combines with J gene TRBJ1-1; 7 bases match TRBD1. The V gene end was trimmed by 4 bases and the J gene end by 3 bases; junction bases not matched to a gene: 9. Germline V gene data show CDR1 as SGHRS and CDR2 as YFSETQ. The CDR3 consists of 15 residues. CDR3 in amino acids: CASSVPGTAYTEAFF. The CDR3 coding sequence is TGCGCCAGCAGCGTCCCCGGGACAGCTTACACTGAAGCTTTCTTT.

This clonotype was seen at least ten times. V usage is TRBV20-1 and J usage is TRBJ2-1; TRBD2 matches at 10 bases. The CDR3 has 14 residues. The V gene end was trimmed by 1 base and the J gene end by 8 bases; junction bases not matched to a gene: 5. Germline-derived CDR1 and CDR2 are DFQATT and SNEGSKA (reference sequence). The CDR3 DNA sequence: TGCAGTGCTAGAGTAGCGGGAGGATTGGATGAGCAGTTCTTC. Amino acid sequence: CSARVAGGLDEQFF.

This clonotype came up many times. The chain is built from TRBV14 and TRBJ2-1, with D maybe TRBD2 (5 bases). The CDR3 has 14 amino acids. Per germline, CDR1 SGHDN and CDR2 FVKESK. The V gene lost 4 bases and the J gene lost 7 bases, with 14 bases spanning the gap. CDR3 sequence (DNA): TGTGCCAGCAGCCCGGAGGCAAGAAGAAATGAGCAGTTCTTC. This encodes CASSPEARRNEQFF.

This clonotype was seen repeatedly, ten times or more. CDR3 amino acids: CASSHGLAYEQYV. In DNA, the CDR3 is TGTGCCAGCAGCCATGGACTAGCCTACGAGCAGTACGTC. The chain carries TRBV5-4 and TRBJ2-7, with 7 positions matching TRBD2. Germline V CDR1 and CDR2: SGHNT, YYREEE (reference sequence). The CDR3 sequence is 13 residues long. J was trimmed by 2 bases and V by 4 bases; bases with no gene match: 3.

This clonotype has at least ten counts. The CDR3 sequence is CSVDPTGKGTQYF. The CDR3 DNA reads as TGCAGCGTTGACCCGACAGGGAAGGGGACCCAGTACTTC. The V call is TRBV29-1, the J call TRBJ2-5; 7 nucleotides line up with TRBD1. The CDR3 consists of 13 residues. CDR1 and CDR2 (germline): SQVTM, ANQGSEA. J lost 7 bases, V lost 3 bases, and 8 bases had no gene match.

The chain employs TRBV29-1 and TRBJ2-7; 7 bases fit TRBD2. The CDR3 runs to 14 residues. The V and J ends lost 6 bases and 2 bases, in that order; junction bases with no gene match: 10. The germline V gene encodes CDR1 SQVTM and CDR2 ANQGSEA. This chain's CDR3 is CSVRSGTKAYEQYF. The CDR3 bases are TGCAGCGTCAGATCCGGGACTAAAGCCTACGAGCAGTACTTC.

Relative to its sample, this clonotype is medium-sized (0.01 to 0.1%). The V gene is TRBV6-1, the J gene TRBJ1-5; perhaps TRBD1 as D (6 bases). The germline V gene has CDR1 MNHNS and CDR2 SASEGT. The CDR3 runs 15 residues. V dropped 1 base and J dropped 7 bases, with 14 bases sitting between them. The CDR3 bases are TGTGCCAGCAGTGAAGGCGTAGGGGGGCACCAGCCCCAGCATTTT. It is translated as CASSEGVGGHQPQHF.

At least ten counts were recorded for this clonotype. The rearrangement links TRBV7-8 to TRBJ1-1, with D uncertain. Trimming removed 1 base from V and 6 bases from J, with 18 bases in between. This CDR3 has 16 amino acids. Germline-derived CDR1 and CDR2 are SGHVS and FQNEAQ. The CDR3 DNA sequence: TGTGCCAGCAGCTTAGTAGGCTTTGGGCCCGTGGCTGAAGCTTTCTTT. It codes for CASSLVGFGPVAEAFF.

This clonotype was seen repeatedly, ten times or more. The chain couples TRBV7-2 to TRBJ1-6, with a weak D call TRBD1 (6 bases). Germline CDR1 is SGHTA and CDR2 is FQGNSA. This CDR3 comprises 16 residues. Trimming removed 4 bases at V and 10 bases at J, with 20 bases between. CDR3 DNA sequence: TGTGCCAGCAGCTATGGTGGGGGCCGGGTATTATCACCCCTCCACTTT. Translating it yields CASSYGGGRVLSPLHF. The variable domain in full, with the rest retrieved from reference TRBV7-2 and TRBJ1-6, is GAGVSQSPSNKVTEKGKDVELRCDPISGHTALYWYRQSLGQGLEFLIYFQGNSAPDKSGLPSDRFSAERTGGSVSTLTIQRTQQEDSAVYLCASSYGGGRVLSPLHFGNGTRLTVT.

This clonotype was recorded many times. The chain is built from TRBV6-6 and TRBJ2-7; 7 nucleotides agree with TRBD2. The CDR3 covers 12 residues. V lost 6 bases to trimming and J lost 5 bases; unmatched junction nucleotides: 4. Germline CDR1 and CDR2: MNHNY and SVGAGI (reference sequence). The CDR3 sequence: CASSLGTNEQYF. CDR3 nucleotide sequence: TGTGCCAGCAGCCTAGGGACTAACGAGCAGTACTTC.

Many counts were recorded for this clonotype. The V gene is TRBV5-1, the J gene TRBJ2-1; D uncertain. CDR3 size: 12 residues. Germline assignment: CDR1 SGHRS and CDR2 YFSETQ. The germline V and J ends were trimmed by 0 bases and 7 bases, with 5 bases remaining between them. The CDR3 protein is CASSLVRNEQFF. The CDR3 nucleotides are TGCGCCAGCAGCTTGGTAAGAAATGAGCAGTTCTTC.